The 20 T cell receptor beta chains given below trace back to one sample, sequenced in a study of cytomegalovirus exposure and HLA in healthy donors. The PCR employed 60 Vbeta primers together with 13 Jbeta primers. Sequencing was performed with immunoSEQ multiplex PCR; in TCRdb, only in-frame clones are kept and a portion is missing. Among some 98,000 clones listed, about 81% were seen once. Source material: PBMCs. These receptors all stem from a middle-aged man in good health and CMV-seronegative.

The rearrangement uses TRBV7-7 and TRBJ1-1; D gene ambiguous. The CDR3 has 13 amino acids. V lost 1 base to trimming and J lost 4 bases, with 7 bases between them. Per germline, CDR1 SSHAT and CDR2 FNYEAQ (reference sequence). The CDR3 coding sequence is TGTGCCAGCAGCTTAGGCTTCGGCACTGAAGCTTTCTTT. Its protein product is CASSLGFGTEAFF.

V usage is TRBV7-8 and J usage is TRBJ1-2; 8 bases fit TRBD1. The V gene's germline CDR1 is SGHVS and CDR2 FQNEAQ. With 1 base clipped from V and 4 bases from J, the junction kept 5 bases outside the gene matches. The CDR3 covers 15 residues. CDR3 protein: CASSLVTGQGYGYTF. CDR3 nucleotide sequence: TGTGCCAGCAGCTTAGTGACTGGACAGGGCTATGGCTACACCTTC.

The chain couples TRBV15 to TRBJ2-6, with 12 bases that match TRBD1. Germline V lookup: CDR1 LNHNV, CDR2 YYDKDF (reference sequence). V shed 5 bases and J 1 base; nucleotides not matched to a gene: 3. This CDR3 has 17 residues. CDR3 DNA: TGTGCCACCAGCCCGGGACAGGGGGCTTCTGGGGCCAACGTCCTGACTTTC. Amino acid sequence: CATSPGQGASGANVLTF.

The chain couples TRBV6-1 to TRBJ2-7, with D possibly being TRBD2 (6 bases). The germline V gene encodes CDR1 MNHNS and CDR2 SASEGT. This CDR3 is 14 amino acids long. V was pared by 3 bases and J by 4 bases, with 13 bases between. In nucleotides, the CDR3 is TGTGCCAGCAGTGAGACACGGAGGGCTTACGAGCAGTACTTC. The encoded protein is CASSETRRAYEQYF.

This chain links TRBV7-9 with TRBJ2-1, with TRBD1 matching 7 bases. Germline V lookup: CDR1 SEHNR, CDR2 FQNEAQ (reference sequence). The V gene end was trimmed by 5 bases and the J gene end by 3 bases; junction bases not matched to a gene: 4. The CDR3 is 14 residues long. In DNA, the CDR3 is TGTGCCAGCAGCGAGGGACAGTACTACAATGAGCAGTTCTTC. Translated: CASSEGQYYNEQFF.

The chain has TRBV5-6 and TRBJ1-2; 7 bases map to TRBD1. This CDR3 has 15 residues. CDR1 and CDR2 from the germline V gene are SGHDT and YYEEEE. V shed 1 base, J shed 3 bases, and the junction held 6 bases outside the gene matches. The CDR3 DNA sequence: TGTGCCAGCAGCTTGCTGCCAGGGGGTTACTATGGCTACACCTTC. This encodes CASSLLPGGYYGYTF.

This rearrangement joins TRBV6-1 to TRBJ1-5; D is perhaps TRBD1 (5 bases). V lost 3 bases and J 4 bases, leaving 7 bases between the germline ends. This CDR3 is 13 amino acids long. CDR1 and CDR2 from the germline V gene are MNHNS and SASEGT. CDR3 coding DNA: TGTGCCAGCAGTGACTGGACAAATCAGCCCCAGCATTTT. Amino acid sequence: CASSDWTNQPQHF.

V gene TRBV5-1 combines with J gene TRBJ2-5, with a weak D call TRBD2 (6 bases). Germline V gene data show CDR1 as SGHRS and CDR2 as YFSETQ. Between the trimmed V and J ends, which lost 1 base and 5 bases, there was a span of 9 bases. The CDR3 covers 13 residues. The CDR3 reads CASSLTGGETQYF. For the CDR3, the DNA is TGCGCCAGCAGCTTGACAGGAGGGGAGACCCAGTACTTC. Based on the CDR3 plus reference TRBV5-1 and TRBJ2-5, the full variable domain is KAGVTQTPRYLIKTRGQQVTLSCSPISGHRSVSWYQQTPGQGLQFLFEYFSETQRNKGNFPGRFSGRQFSNSRSEMNVSTLELGDSALYLCASSLTGGETQYFGPGTRLLVL.

This clone was found a few times. The chain uses TRBV6-5 and TRBJ1-2, with 7 bases identical to TRBD1. Germline CDR1 and CDR2: MNHEY and SVGAGI. Germline trimming cut 8 bases from V and 4 bases from J; bases unmatched to any gene: 4. There are 12 residues in the CDR3. CDR3 coding DNA: TGTGCCAGCGGTCAGGGGGGCTATGGCTACACCTTC. Amino acid sequence: CASGQGGYGYTF.

The chain combines TRBV30 with TRBJ1-5; D gene unclear. Trimming took 0 bases from V and 4 from J, leaving 10 bases between them. Germline CDR1 GTSNPN, CDR2 SVGIG (reference sequence). This CDR3 is 14 amino acids long. As DNA, the CDR3 is TGTGCCTGGAGTGTACGGGGTTATAATCAGCCCCAGCATTTT. Translated: CAWSVRGYNQPQHF.

This clone was counted only a few times. The genes are TRBV7-2 and TRBJ2-7; D is possibly TRBD1 (6 bases). Trimming cost V 6 bases and J 0 bases, with 18 bases left between them. The CDR3 runs to 16 residues. CDR1 is SGHTA and CDR2 is FQGNSA in the germline V gene. CDR3 residues: CASRYSGGQNSYEQYF. In DNA, the CDR3 is TGTGCCAGCAGGTACTCCGGTGGACAGAACTCCTACGAGCAGTACTTC.

The rearrangement uses TRBV5-1 and TRBJ1-2; 7 positions match TRBD1. The germline CDR1 and CDR2 sequences are SGHRS and YFSETQ. The CDR3 is made up of 14 amino acids. The trim removed 0 bases at V and 5 bases at J, leaving 4 bases unmatched. CDR3 residues: CASSLVEGAYGYTF. CDR3 nucleotide sequence: TGCGCCAGCAGCTTGGTGGAGGGGGCTTATGGCTACACCTTC.

V usage is TRBV6-5 and J usage is TRBJ1-1; 7 nucleotides align to TRBD1. Trimming removed 7 bases from V and 2 bases from J; junction bases left unmatched: 10. CDR1 is MNHEY and CDR2 is SVGAGI in the germline V gene. This CDR3 has 15 amino acids. DNA for the CDR3: TGTGCCAGCATCAAACAGGGGAACCTAAACACTGAAGCTTTCTTT. Its protein is CASIKQGNLNTEAFF.

This chain joins TRBV15 and TRBJ1-1; TRBD1 might be the D (6 bases). Germline-derived CDR1 and CDR2 are LNHNV and YYDKDF (reference sequence). This CDR3 is 17 amino acids long. The V gene lost 3 bases and the J gene lost 1 base, with 18 bases spanning the gap. CDR3 nucleotide sequence: TGTGCCACCAGCAGCGCAGGGGCACCCTCTCGGAACACTGAAGCTTTCTTT. This translates into CATSSAGAPSRNTEAFF.

The genes are TRBV28 and TRBJ1-3; 9 bases agree with TRBD1. The V gene's germline CDR1 is MDHEN and CDR2 SYDVKM. The CDR3 extends over 17 amino acids. J lost 3 bases, V lost 8 bases, and 14 bases had no gene match. The CDR3 region has the DNA TGTGCCAGCCATCCCACCGGGACAGGGCTAAGTGGAAACACCATATATTTT. Its protein is CASHPTGTGLSGNTIYF.

The CDR3 DNA reads as TGCAGCGCCGGGGGGGACCCTGGGCCCCAGCATTTT. Translating it yields CSAGGDPGPQHF. The chain carries TRBV29-1 and TRBJ1-5, with D possibly being TRBD1 (5 bases). Between the trimmed V and J ends, which lost 7 bases and 9 bases, there was a span of 16 bases. Germline CDR1 SQVTM, CDR2 ANQGSEA. This CDR3 spans 12 amino acids.

The V gene is TRBV5-4, the J gene TRBJ1-1, with 11 bases lining up with TRBD1. CDR1 is SGHNT, CDR2 YYREEE, per germline (reference sequence). The CDR3 consists of 15 residues. Trimming removed 2 bases from V and 5 bases from J; junction bases left unmatched: 5. CDR3 amino acids: CASSLGQGAGTEAFF. In DNA, the CDR3 is TGTGCCAGCAGCTTAGGACAGGGGGCAGGGACTGAAGCTTTCTTT.

The chain combines TRBV5-1 with TRBJ1-3; 9 bases are a match to TRBD1. V gave up 0 bases and J gave up 4 bases; unmatched junction bases: 2. Per germline, CDR1 SGHRS and CDR2 YFSETQ. The CDR3 covers 15 residues. The CDR3 spells CASSLVTGGGNTIYF. In DNA, the CDR3 is TGCGCCAGCAGCTTGGTCACAGGGGGCGGAAACACCATATATTTT.

The chain joins TRBV7-9 to TRBJ2-3; D not certain. Trimming took 5 bases from V and 6 from J, leaving 12 bases between them. From germline, CDR1 is SEHNR and CDR2 FQNEAQ (reference sequence). The CDR3 loop spans 13 amino acids. DNA for the CDR3: TGTGCCAGCAGCCCCCGTGGGCCCGATACGCAGTATTTT. It is translated as CASSPRGPDTQYF. Full variable domain (rest looked up from reference TRBV7-9 and TRBJ2-3): DTGVSQNPRHKITKRGQNVTFRCDPISEHNRLYWYRQTLGQGPEFLTYFQNEAQLEKSRLLSDRFSAERPKGSFSTLEIQRTEQGDSAMYLCASSPRGPDTQYFGPGTRLTVL.

This clone has a single count. The chain links TRBV28 to TRBJ2-1; D call uncertain. The CDR3 spans 12 residues. V dropped 7 bases and J dropped 8 bases, with 12 bases sitting between them. The V gene's germline CDR1 is MDHEN and CDR2 SYDVKM. The CDR3 reads CASNHRTDEQFF. Here the CDR3 DNA reads TGTGCCAGCAACCACAGAACGGATGAGCAGTTCTTC.